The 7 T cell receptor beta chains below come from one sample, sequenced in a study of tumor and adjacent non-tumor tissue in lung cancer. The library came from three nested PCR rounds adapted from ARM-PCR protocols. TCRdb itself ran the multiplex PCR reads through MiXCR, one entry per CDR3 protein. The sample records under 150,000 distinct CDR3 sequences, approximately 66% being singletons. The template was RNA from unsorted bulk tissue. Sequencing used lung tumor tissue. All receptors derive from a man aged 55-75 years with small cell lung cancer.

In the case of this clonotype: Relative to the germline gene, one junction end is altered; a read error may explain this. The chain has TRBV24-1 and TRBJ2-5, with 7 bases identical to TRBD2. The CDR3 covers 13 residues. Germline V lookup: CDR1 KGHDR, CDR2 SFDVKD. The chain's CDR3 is CVTSGAGQETQYF. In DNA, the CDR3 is TGTGTCACCAGTGGAGCGGGACAAGAGACCCAGTACTTC.

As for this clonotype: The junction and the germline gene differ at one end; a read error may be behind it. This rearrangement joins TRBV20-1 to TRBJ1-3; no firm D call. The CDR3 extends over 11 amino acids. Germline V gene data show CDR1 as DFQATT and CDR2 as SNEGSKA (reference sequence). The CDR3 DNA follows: TGCGTTGCTAGTCGTGGAGACACCATATATTTT. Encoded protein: CVASRGDTIYF.

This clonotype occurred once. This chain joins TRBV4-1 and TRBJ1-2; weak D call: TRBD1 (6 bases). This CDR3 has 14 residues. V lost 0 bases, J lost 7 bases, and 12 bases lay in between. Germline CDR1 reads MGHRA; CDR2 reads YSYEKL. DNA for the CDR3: TGCGCCAGCAGCCAAGAGGGACGGGGGCTTGGCTACACCTTC. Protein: CASSQEGRGLGYTF.

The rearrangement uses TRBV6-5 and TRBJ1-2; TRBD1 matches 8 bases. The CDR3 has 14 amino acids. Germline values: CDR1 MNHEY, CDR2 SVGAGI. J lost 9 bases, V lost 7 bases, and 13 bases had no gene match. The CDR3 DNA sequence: TGTGCCAGCATTTATCACCGGGACAGGTCCAGCTACACCTTC. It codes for CASIYHRDRSSYTF.

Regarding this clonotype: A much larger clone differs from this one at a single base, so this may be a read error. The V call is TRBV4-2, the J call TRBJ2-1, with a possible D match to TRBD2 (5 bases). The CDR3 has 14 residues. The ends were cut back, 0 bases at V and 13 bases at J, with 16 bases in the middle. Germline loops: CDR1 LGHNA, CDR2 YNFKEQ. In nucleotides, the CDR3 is TGTGCCAGCAGCCAAGATCGTCGAGGGCTTGACCAGTTCTTC. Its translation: CASSQDRRGLDQFF.

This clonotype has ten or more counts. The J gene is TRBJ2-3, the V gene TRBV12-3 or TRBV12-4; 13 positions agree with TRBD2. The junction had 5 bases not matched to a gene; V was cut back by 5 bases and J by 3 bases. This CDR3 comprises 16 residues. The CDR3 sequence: CASSPGLAGVTDTQYF. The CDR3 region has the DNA TGTGCCAGCAGTCCCGGACTAGCGGGAGTAACAGATACGCAGTATTTT.

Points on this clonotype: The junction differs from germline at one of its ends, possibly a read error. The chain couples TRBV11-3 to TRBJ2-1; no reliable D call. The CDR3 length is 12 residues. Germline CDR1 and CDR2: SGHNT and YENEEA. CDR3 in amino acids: CASSLVWSEQFF. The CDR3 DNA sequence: TGCGCCAGCAGCTTAGTTTGGAGTGAGCAGTTCTTC. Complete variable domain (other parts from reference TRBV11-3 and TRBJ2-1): EAGVVQSPRYKIIEKKQPVAFWCNPISGHNTLYWYLQNLGQGPELLIRYENEEAVDDSQLPKDRFSAERLKGVDSTLKIQPAELGDSAVYLCASSLVWSEQFFGPGTRLTVL.